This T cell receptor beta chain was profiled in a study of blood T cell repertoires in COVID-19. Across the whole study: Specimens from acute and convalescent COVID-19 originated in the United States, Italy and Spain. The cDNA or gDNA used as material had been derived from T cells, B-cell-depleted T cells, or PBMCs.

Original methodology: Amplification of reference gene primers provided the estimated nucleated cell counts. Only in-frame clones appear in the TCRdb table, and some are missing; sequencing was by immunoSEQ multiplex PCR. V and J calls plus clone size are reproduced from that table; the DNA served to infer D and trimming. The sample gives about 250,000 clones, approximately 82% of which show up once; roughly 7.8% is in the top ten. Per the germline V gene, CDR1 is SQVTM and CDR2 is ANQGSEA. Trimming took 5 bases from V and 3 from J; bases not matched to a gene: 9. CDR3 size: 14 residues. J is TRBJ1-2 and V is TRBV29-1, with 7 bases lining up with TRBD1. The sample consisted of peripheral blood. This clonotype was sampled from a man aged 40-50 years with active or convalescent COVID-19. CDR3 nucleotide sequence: TGCAGCGTTTTAGGGGGCGCTGATGACTATGGCTACACCTTC. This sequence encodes CSVLGGADDYGYTF.